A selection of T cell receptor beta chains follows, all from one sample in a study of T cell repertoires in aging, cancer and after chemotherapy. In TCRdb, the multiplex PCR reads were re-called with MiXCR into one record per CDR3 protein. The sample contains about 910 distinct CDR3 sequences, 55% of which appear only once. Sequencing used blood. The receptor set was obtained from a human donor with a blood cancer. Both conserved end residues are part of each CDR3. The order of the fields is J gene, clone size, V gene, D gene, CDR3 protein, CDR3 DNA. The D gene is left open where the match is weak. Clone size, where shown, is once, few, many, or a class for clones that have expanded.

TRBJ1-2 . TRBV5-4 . CASSLGGDSGYTF TGTGCCAGCAGCTTGGGAGGGGATAGCGGCTACACCTTC
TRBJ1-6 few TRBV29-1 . CSEGRGEPLHF TGCAGCGAGGGTCGGGGGGAACCCCTCCACTTT
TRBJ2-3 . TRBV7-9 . CASSSGLDGDTQYF TGTGCCAGCAGCTCCGGGCTGGATGGAGATACGCAGTATTTT
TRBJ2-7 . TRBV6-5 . CASSYRPLGEYF TGTGCCAGCAGTTATAGGCCTCTTGGGGAGTACTTC
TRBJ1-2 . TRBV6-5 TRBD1 CASTPGTGYGYTF TGTGCCAGCACTCCCGGGACAGGGTATGGCTACACCTTC
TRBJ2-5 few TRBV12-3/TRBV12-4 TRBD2 CASSPLVAGGPGETQYF TGTGCCAGCAGTCCCCTCGTAGCGGGGGGGCCCGGTGAGACCCAGTACTTC
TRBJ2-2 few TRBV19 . CASSGTFTNTGELFF TGTGCCAGTAGTGGGACATTTACGAACACCGGGGAGCTGTTTTTT
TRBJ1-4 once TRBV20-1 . CSAGAWGESTNEKLFF TGCAGTGCGGGGGCATGGGGGGAGTCCACTAATGAAAAACTGTTTTTT
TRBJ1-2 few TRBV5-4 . CASSLGQLGYGYTF TGTGCCAGCAGCTTGGGCCAGCTGGGTTATGGCTACACCTTC
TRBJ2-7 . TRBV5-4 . CASSLPGDALSYEQYF TGTGCCAGCAGCCTCCCAGGGGATGCCCTCTCCTACGAGCAGTACTTC
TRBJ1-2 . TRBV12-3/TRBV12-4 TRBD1 CASRAGGSGYTF TGTGCCAGCAGGGCAGGGGGAAGTGGCTACACCTTC
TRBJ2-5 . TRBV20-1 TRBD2 CSASGGRETQYF TGCAGTGCCTCCGGGGGGAGGGAGACCCAGTACTTC
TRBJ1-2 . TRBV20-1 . CSARDFFDHGYTF TGCAGTGCTAGGGACTTCTTTGACCATGGCTACACCTTC
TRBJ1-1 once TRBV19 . CASSITSVTEAFF TGTGCCAGTAGTATAACCTCCGTCACTGAAGCTTTCTTT
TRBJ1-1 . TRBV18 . CASSSTGMTEAFF TGTGCCAGCTCATCGACAGGAATGACTGAAGCTTTCTTT
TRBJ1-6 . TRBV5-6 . CASSLRGTWDSPLHF TGTGCCAGCAGCTTGAGGGGGACATGGGATTCACCCCTCCACTTT